This passage covers 18 T cell receptor beta chains from one sample sequenced in a study of OX40 agonist ivuxolimab in advanced cancers. Libraries were constructed by the immunoSEQ multiplex PCR assay. What TCRdb holds here is the immuneACCESS table cut down to in-frame rearrangements. Part of the clones is not present; checked against another copy, under half of the missing clones reflect an unresolved V gene, and the others are unexplained. The table for this sample lists about 47,000 clones; 75% to 85% of them were counted only once. The top ten clones comprise 2.6% of the sample. This specimen was CD4+ or CD8+ T cells sorted from blood, taken in a trial of the OX40 agonist ivuxolimab. The receptors shown here come from an adult with an advanced solid tumor such as melanoma, head and neck, liver or kidney cancer.

The chain links TRBV5-1 to TRBJ2-7, with 12 bases aligning to TRBD1. Germline CDR1 SGHRS, CDR2 YFSETQ. The trim removed 3 bases at V and 6 bases at J, leaving 4 bases unmatched. This CDR3 has 14 residues. The CDR3: CASSSGQGASEQYF. The CDR3 DNA reads as TGCGCCAGCAGCTCGGGACAGGGGGCTAGCGAGCAGTACTTC.

CDR3 in amino acids: CASSPPVSRGGNEQFF. CDR3 DNA sequence: TGTGCCAGCTCACCACCGGTGTCCAGGGGGGGCAATGAGCAGTTCTTC. The rearrangement links TRBV18 to TRBJ2-1; the D gene could be TRBD1 or TRBD2 (7 bases each). Trimming removed 0 bases at V and 6 bases at J, with 15 bases between. The CDR3 is made up of 16 amino acids. CDR1 is KGHSH, CDR2 LQKENI, per germline.

Only one count was recorded for this clone. The J gene is TRBJ1-2, the V gene TRBV11-2; 8 bases match TRBD1. The CDR3 extends over 16 amino acids. Germline CDR1 is SGHAT and CDR2 is FQNNGV. V shed 4 bases and J 2 bases; nucleotides not matched to a gene: 9. As DNA, the CDR3 is TGTGCCAGCAGCTCAGGACAGGGATTCGGCAACTATGGCTACACCTTC. This codes for CASSSGQGFGNYGYTF. The full variable domain, with the rest looked up from reference TRBV11-2 and TRBJ1-2, is EAGVAQSPRYKIIEKRQSVAFWCNPISGHATLYWYQQILGQGPKLLIQFQNNGVVDDSQLPKDRFSAERLKGVDSTLKIQPAKLEDSAVYLCASSSGQGFGNYGYTFGSGTRLTVV.

V gene TRBV2 combines with J gene TRBJ1-3; D unresolved. Trimming removed 0 bases from V and 4 bases from J, with 7 bases in between. The germline gives CDR1 SNHLY, CDR2 FYNNEI. CDR3 length equals 14 residues. This chain's CDR3 is CASSEAGRGNTIYF. Written as DNA, the CDR3 is TGTGCCAGCAGTGAAGCGGGTCGAGGAAACACCATATATTTT.

The rearrangement links TRBV7-9 to TRBJ2-1, with D possibly matching TRBD2 (5 bases). Looked up from germline, CDR1 is SEHNR and CDR2 is FQNEAQ (reference sequence). The V end was cut by 5 bases, the J end by 4 bases, with 24 bases between. The CDR3 covers 18 residues. The CDR3: CASSPRVERLVPYNEQFF. DNA for the CDR3: TGTGCCAGCAGCCCCCGGGTCGAGCGGCTCGTCCCTTACAATGAGCAGTTCTTC.

This clone is a singleton in its sample. The rearrangement joins TRBV9 to TRBJ2-2, with D perhaps matching TRBD1 (6 bases). Germline values: CDR1 SGDLS, CDR2 YYNGEE. CDR3 length: 15 residues. Trimming took off 1 base at V and 3 bases at J, with 10 bases between the two ends. The CDR3 DNA sequence: TGTGCCAGCAGCGTAATGGGGGCTGACACCGGGGAGCTGTTTTTT. It yields the protein CASSVMGADTGELFF.

A remark on this clone: Its ends do not fully match the called genes, so a read error is possible. The V call is TRBV7-8, the J call TRBJ2-3; the match to TRBD1 covers 7 bases. The CDR3 sequence is 17 residues long. Germline values: CDR1 SGHVS, CDR2 FQNEAQ. This CDR3 is CAGSLSRGLRSPDTQYF. The CDR3 DNA is TGTGCCGGCAGCTTATCGAGGGGGCTTCGTTCTCCAGATACGCAGTATTTT.

The chain employs TRBV6-1 and TRBJ1-2, with 8 positions matching TRBD1. The CDR3 has 12 amino acids. Germline V CDR1 and CDR2: MNHNS, SASEGT. The V and J ends lost 7 bases and 4 bases, in that order; junction bases with no gene match: 2. The CDR3 DNA sequence: TGTGCCAGCAAGGACAGGGTCTATGGCTACACCTTC. Encoded protein: CASKDRVYGYTF.

The chain joins TRBV6-6 to TRBJ1-2; D is perhaps TRBD1 (5 bases). Trimming stripped 5 bases from V and 9 bases from J, with 16 bases between. Per the germline V gene, CDR1 is MNHNY and CDR2 is SVGAGI (reference sequence). The CDR3 is 13 amino acids. The CDR3 loop is CASSHRDPGSYTF. The CDR3 nucleotides read TGTGCCAGCAGTCACCGGGACCCGGGTAGCTACACCTTC.

The chain links TRBV10-2 to TRBJ1-1; a weak D match, TRBD1 (5 bases). This CDR3 has 13 amino acids. The V and J ends lost 2 bases and 5 bases respectively, with 9 bases between them. CDR1 is WSHSY and CDR2 is SAAADI in the germline V gene. CDR3 DNA sequence: TGCGCCAGCAGTGAGACGTGGGGGACTGAAGCTTTCTTT. It codes for CASSETWGTEAFF.

The chain couples TRBV5-6 to TRBJ1-1, with D tentatively TRBD1 (6 bases). The CDR3 extends over 12 amino acids. Trimming took 5 bases from V and 11 from J, leaving 16 bases between them. Germline V gives CDR1 SGHDT, CDR2 YYEEEE. Written as DNA, the CDR3 is TGTGCCAGCAGTTGGGCGGGGGGCTTGGCTTTCTTT. Translated, it gives CASSWAGGLAFF.

The chain is built from TRBV18 and TRBJ2-3; D is perhaps TRBD2 (6 bases). Germline V gives CDR1 KGHSH, CDR2 LQKENI. V lost 6 bases to trimming and J lost 5 bases, with 18 bases between them. This CDR3 comprises 15 residues. The DNA of the CDR3 is TGTGCCAGCTCTTCGGGAGCCTCCTTGGGAGATACGCAGTATTTT. Translating gives CASSSGASLGDTQYF.

The CDR3 nucleotides are TGCGCCAGCAGCCAAGATCGATGGGAGGCAACTAATGAAAAACTGTTTTTT. This sequence encodes CASSQDRWEATNEKLFF. The chain has TRBV4-3 and TRBJ1-4; D unresolved. The CDR3 length is 17 residues. V lost 0 bases to trimming and J lost 0 bases, with 11 bases between them. The V gene's germline CDR1 is LGHNA and CDR2 YSLEER.

This clone was recorded only once. The chain couples TRBV5-1 to TRBJ2-5, with D perhaps matching TRBD1 or TRBD2 (5 bases each). This CDR3 spans 14 amino acids. V lost 3 bases, J lost 4 bases, and 13 bases lay in between. The V gene's germline CDR1 is SGHRS and CDR2 YFSETQ. The CDR3 DNA reads as TGCGCCAGCAGCTCCTCCGGGACGGTAGAGACCCAGTACTTC. It is translated as CASSSSGTVETQYF.

This clone has just a few counts. The rearrangement links TRBV5-4 to TRBJ1-1; TRBD1 might be the D (5 bases). Looked up from germline, CDR1 is SGHNT and CDR2 is YYREEE (reference sequence). Between the trimmed V and J ends, which lost 1 base and 0 bases, there was a span of 13 bases. The length of the CDR3 is 16 residues. In DNA, the CDR3 is TGTGCCAGCAGCTTGTCCCAGGGAGGGATGAACACTGAAGCTTTCTTT. Translation: CASSLSQGGMNTEAFF.

The chain links TRBV6-1 to TRBJ1-1, with 10 bases matching TRBD1. Looked up from germline, CDR1 is MNHNS and CDR2 is SASEGT. The CDR3 is 15 amino acids. V lost 6 bases, J lost 3 bases, and 7 bases stayed unmatched. The CDR3 bases are TGTGCCAGCAGACCAAGGACAGGGGGAGACACTGAAGCTTTCTTT. Its protein product is CASRPRTGGDTEAFF.

The chain couples TRBV11-2 to TRBJ2-5; either TRBD1 or TRBD2 may fit D (6 bases each). Gene TRBJ2-7 matches the end of the DNA better, so the J call may be wrong. CDR3 length: 15 residues. CDR1 SGHAT and CDR2 FQNNGV come from the germline V gene. The DNA for the CDR3 is TGTGCCAGCAGCTTAGATCGGGGGCTCTCCTACGAGCAGTACTTC. Translated, it gives CASSLDRGLSYEQYF.

This clone appeared a single time. The rearrangement links TRBV6-1 to TRBJ2-7; D is tentatively TRBD1 or TRBD2 (5 bases each). This CDR3 comprises 13 residues. Trimming removed 4 bases at V and 4 bases at J, with 11 bases between. Per germline, CDR1 MNHNS and CDR2 SASEGT. CDR3: CASSAGREYEQYF. CDR3 nucleotides: TGTGCCAGCAGTGCCGGCAGGGAGTACGAGCAGTACTTC.